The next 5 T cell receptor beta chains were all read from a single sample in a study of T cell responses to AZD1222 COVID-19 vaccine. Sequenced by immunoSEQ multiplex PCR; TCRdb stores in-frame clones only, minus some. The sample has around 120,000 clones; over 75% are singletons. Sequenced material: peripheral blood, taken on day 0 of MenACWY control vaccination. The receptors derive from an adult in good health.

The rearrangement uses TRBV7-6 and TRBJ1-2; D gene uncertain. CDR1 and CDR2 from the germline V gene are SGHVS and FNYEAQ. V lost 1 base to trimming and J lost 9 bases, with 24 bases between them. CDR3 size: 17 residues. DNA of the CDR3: TGTGCCAGCAGCTTAGTAGTTTCCCGGACCGGAACGGGCAGCTACACCTTC. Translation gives CASSLVVSRTGTGSYTF.

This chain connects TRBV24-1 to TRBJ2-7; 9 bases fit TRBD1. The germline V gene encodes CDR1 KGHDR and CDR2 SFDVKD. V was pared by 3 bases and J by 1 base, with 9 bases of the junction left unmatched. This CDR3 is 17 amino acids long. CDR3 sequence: CATSDPSETGGSYEQYF. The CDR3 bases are TGTGCCACCAGTGATCCATCCGAGACAGGGGGGTCCTACGAGCAGTACTTC.

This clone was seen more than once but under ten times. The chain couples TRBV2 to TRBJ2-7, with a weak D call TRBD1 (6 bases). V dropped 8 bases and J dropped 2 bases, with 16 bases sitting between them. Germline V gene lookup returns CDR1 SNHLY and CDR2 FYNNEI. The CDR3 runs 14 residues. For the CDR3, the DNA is TGTGCCAGCTCCTGGACAGCCGGAACCTACGAGCAGTACTTC. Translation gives CASSWTAGTYEQYF.

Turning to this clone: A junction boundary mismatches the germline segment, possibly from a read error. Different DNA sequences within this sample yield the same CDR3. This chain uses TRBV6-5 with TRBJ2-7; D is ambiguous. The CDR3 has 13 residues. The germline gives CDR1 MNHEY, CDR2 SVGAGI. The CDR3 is CASSHSLSYEQYF. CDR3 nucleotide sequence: TGTGCCAGCAGCCACAGCCTCTCCTATGAGCAGTACTTC.

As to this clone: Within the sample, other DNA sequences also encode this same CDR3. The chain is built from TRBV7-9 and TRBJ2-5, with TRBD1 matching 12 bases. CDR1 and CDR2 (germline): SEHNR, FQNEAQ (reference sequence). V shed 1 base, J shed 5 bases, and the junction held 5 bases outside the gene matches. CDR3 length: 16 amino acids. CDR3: CASSLGDRGLRETQYF. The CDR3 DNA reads TGTGCCAGCAGCTTAGGGGACAGGGGGCTTCGGGAGACCCAGTACTTC. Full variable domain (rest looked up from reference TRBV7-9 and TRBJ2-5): DTGVSQNPRHKITKRGQNVTFRCDPISEHNRLYWYRQTLGQGPEFLTYFQNEAQLEKSRLLSDRFSAERPKGSFSTLEIQRTEQGDSAMYLCASSLGDRGLRETQYFGPGTRLLVL.